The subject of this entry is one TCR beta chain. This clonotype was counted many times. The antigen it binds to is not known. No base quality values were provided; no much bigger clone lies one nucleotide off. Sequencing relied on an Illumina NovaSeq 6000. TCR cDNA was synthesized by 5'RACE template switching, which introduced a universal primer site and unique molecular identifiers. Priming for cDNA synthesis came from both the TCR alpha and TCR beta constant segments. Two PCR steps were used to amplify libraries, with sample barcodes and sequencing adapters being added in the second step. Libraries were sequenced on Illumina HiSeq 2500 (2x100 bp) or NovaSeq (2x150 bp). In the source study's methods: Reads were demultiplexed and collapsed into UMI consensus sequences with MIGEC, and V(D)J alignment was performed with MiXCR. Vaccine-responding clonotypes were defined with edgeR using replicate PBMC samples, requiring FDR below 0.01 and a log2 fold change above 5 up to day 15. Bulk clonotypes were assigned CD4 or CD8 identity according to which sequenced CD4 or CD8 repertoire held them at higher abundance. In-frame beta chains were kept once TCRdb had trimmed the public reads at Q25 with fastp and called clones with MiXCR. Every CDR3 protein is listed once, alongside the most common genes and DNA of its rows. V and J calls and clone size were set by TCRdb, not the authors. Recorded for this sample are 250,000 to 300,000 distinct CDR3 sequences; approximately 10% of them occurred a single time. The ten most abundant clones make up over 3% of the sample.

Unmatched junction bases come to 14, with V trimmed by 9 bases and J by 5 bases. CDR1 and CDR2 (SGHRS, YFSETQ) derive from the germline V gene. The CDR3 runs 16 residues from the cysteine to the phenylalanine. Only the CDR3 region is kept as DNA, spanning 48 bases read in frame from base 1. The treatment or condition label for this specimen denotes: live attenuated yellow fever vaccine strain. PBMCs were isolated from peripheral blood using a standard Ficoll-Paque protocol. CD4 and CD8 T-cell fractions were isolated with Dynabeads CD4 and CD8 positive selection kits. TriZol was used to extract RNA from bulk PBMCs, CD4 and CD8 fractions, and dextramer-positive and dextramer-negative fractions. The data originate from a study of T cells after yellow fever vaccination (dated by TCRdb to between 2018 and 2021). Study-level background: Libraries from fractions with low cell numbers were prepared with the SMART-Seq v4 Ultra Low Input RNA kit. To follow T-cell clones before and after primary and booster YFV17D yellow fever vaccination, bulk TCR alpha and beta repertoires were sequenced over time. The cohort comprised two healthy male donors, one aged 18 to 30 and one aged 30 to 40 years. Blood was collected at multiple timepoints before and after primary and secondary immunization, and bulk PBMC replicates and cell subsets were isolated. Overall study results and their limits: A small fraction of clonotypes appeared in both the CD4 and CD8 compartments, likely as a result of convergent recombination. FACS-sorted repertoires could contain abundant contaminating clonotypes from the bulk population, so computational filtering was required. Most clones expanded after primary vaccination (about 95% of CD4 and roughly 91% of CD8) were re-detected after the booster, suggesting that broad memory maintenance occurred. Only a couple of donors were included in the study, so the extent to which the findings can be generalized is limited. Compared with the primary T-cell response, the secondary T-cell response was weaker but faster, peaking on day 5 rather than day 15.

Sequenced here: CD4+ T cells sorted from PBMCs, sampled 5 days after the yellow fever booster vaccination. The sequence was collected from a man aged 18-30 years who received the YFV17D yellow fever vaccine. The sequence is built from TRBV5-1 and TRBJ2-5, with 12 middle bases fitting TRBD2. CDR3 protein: CATSITSGGREETQYF. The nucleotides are TGCGCCACGTCAATCACTAGCGGGGGGCGTGAGGAGACCCAGTACTTC.